This T cell receptor beta chain came from a study of beta chain features in type 1 diabetes. The purity of all sorted populations exceeded 98%. Remarks on this clone: What it binds is not known.

The study reverse transcribed the entire isolated RNA, so it sequenced expressed TCRB transcripts. Using immunoSEQ multiplex PCR, the repertoire was profiled, and TCRdb retains in-frame clones only, with some absent. The table lists some 120,000 clones, 15% to 20% of them singletons. In germline, CDR1 is GTSNPN, CDR2 SVGIG (reference sequence). The CDR3 consists of 15 residues. V shed 1 base, J shed 5 bases, and the junction held 5 bases outside the gene matches. Overall study results and limits: Shortening that was moderate but significant affected the TCRB CDR3s of Type 1 diabetes patients in all four CD4+ subsets.

The sequenced sample consisted of central memory CD4+ T cells from blood. The rearrangement joins TRBV30 to TRBJ2-1; 10 bases are a match to TRBD2. The source of this sequence is a man between 18 and 29 years old with type 1 diabetes. Here the CDR3 DNA reads TGTGCCTGGAGTGGGAAAGGACTAGCGGACAATGAGCAGTTCTTC. Residues: CAWSGKGLADNEQFF.